The clone carrying this T cell receptor beta chain came up a few times. No antigen is known for it. At one boundary the junction diverges from the germline segment, which might be a read error. This CDR3 comprises 13 residues. From germline, CDR1 is SQVTM and CDR2 ANQGSEA. Total RNA was extracted from unfractionated whole blood. These data are taken from a study of human T cells and chemical hapten exposure. Study background: Small pooled library volume differences mainly caused per-sample TCR yield variation. Regarding the study as a whole: There was no change with DPC sensitization in TCRs above 1 in 1000 frequency.

The library gave individual cDNA molecules unique molecular identifiers. Via MiXCR, TCRdb re-called the 5' RACE reads, giving one row per CDR3 protein. The data hold around 100,000 distinct CDR3 sequences, with around 20% observed a single time. The sequence was collected from a human donor in good health. This chain joins TRBV29-1 and TRBJ2-6; D not resolved. The CDR3, as DNA: TGCAGCGCTGGGAAGTCTGGAGCCAACGTCCTGACTTTC. Its protein is CSAGKSGANVLTF.